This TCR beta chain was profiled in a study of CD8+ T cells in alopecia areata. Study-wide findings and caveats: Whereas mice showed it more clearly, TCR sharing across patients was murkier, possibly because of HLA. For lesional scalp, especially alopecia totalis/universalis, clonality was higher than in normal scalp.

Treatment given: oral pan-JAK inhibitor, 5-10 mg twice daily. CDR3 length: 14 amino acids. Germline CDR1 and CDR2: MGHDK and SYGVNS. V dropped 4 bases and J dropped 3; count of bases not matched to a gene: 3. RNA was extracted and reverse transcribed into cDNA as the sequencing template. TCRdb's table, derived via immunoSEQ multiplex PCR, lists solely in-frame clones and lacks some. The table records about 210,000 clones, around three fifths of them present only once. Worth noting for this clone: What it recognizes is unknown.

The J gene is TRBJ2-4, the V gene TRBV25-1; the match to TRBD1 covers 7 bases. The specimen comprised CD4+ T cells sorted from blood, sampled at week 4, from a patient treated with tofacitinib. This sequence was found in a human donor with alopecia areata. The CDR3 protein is CASSVQGVKNIQYF. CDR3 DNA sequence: TGTGCCAGCAGTGTCCAGGGGGTCAAAAACATTCAGTACTTC.